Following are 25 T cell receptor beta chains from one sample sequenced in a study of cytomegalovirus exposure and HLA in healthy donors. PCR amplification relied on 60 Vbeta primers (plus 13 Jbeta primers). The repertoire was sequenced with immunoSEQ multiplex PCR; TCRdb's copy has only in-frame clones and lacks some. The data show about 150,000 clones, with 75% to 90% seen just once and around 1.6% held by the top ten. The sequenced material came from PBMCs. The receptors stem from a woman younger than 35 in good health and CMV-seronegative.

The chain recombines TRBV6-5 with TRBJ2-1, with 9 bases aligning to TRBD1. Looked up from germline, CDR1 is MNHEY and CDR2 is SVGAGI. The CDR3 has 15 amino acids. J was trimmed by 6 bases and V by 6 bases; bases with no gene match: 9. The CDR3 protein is CASRPGQGRRNEQFF. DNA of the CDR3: TGTGCCAGCAGGCCTGGACAGGGGAGGCGCAATGAGCAGTTCTTC.

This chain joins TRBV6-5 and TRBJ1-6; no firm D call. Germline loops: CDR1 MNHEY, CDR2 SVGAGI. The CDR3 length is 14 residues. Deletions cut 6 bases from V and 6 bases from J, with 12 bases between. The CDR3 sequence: CASRDKRINSPLHF. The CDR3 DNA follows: TGTGCCAGCAGAGACAAGAGAATTAATTCACCCCTCCACTTT.

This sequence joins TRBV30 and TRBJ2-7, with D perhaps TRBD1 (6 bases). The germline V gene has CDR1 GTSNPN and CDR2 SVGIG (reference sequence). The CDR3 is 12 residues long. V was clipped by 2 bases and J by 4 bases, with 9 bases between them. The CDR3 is CAWSSRGYEQYF. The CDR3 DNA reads TGTGCCTGGAGTTCTAGGGGGTACGAGCAGTACTTC.

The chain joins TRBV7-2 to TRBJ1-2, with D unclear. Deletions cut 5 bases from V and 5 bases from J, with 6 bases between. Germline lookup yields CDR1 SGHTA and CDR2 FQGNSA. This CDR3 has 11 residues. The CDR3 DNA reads TGTGCCAGCAGCCCGGGTTATGGCTACACCTTC. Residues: CASSPGYGYTF. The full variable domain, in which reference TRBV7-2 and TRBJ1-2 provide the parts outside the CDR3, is GAGVSQSPSNKVTEKGKDVELRCDPISGHTALYWYRQSLGQGLEFLIYFQGNSAPDKSGLPSDRFSAERTGGSVSTLTIQRTQQEDSAVYLCASSPGYGYTFGSGTRLTVV.

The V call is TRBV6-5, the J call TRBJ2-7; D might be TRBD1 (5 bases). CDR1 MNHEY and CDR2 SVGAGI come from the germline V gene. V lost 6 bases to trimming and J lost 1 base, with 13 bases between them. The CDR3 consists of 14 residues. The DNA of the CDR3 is TGTGCCAGCAGAGCCGCCCCAGGGTCCTACGAGCAGTACTTC. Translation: CASRAAPGSYEQYF.

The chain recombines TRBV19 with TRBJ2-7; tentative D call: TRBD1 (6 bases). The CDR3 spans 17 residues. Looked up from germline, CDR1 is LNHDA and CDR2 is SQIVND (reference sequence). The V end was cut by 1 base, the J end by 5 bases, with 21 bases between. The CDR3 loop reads CASSIGEARGNRDEQYF. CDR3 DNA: TGTGCCAGTAGTATAGGCGAGGCCAGGGGCAACCGAGACGAGCAGTACTTC.

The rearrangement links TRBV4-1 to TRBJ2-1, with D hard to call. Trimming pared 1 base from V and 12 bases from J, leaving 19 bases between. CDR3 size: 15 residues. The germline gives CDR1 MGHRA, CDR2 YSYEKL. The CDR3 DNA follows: TGCGCCAGCAGCCAAGTTCAAGACACGCTGCACGGGCAGTTCTTC. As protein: CASSQVQDTLHGQFF.

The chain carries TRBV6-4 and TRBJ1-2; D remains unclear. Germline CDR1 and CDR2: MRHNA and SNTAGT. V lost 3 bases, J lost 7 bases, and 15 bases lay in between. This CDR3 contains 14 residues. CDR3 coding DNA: TGTGCCAGCAGTGATACCGAGGGTTCCTCTGGCTACACCTTC. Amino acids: CASSDTEGSSGYTF.

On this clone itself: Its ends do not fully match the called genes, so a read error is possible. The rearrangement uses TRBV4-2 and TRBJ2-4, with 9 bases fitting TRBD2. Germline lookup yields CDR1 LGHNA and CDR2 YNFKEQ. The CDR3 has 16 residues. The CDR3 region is CASSQEFLAGPNSQYF. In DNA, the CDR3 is TGTGCCAGCAGCCAAGAATTCCTAGCGGGGCCAAACAGTCAGTACTTC.

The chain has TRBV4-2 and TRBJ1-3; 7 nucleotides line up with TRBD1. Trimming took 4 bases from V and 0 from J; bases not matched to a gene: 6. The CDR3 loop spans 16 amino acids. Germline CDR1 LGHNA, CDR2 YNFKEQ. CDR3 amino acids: CASSPDRAVSGNTIYF. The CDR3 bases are TGTGCCAGCAGCCCAGACAGGGCAGTCTCTGGAAACACCATATATTTT.

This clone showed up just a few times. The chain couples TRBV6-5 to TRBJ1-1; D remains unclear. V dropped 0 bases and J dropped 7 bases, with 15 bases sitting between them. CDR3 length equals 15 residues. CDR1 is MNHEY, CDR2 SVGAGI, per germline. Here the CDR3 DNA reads TGTGCCAGCAGTTACTCGGTCAGCCGGGGAGGTGAAGCTTTCTTT. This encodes CASSYSVSRGGEAFF.

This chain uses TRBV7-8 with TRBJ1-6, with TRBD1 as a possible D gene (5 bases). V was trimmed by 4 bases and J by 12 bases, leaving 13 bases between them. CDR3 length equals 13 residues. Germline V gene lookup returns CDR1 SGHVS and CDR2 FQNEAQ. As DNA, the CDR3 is TGTGCCAGCAGCTACACGACAGTGGAACCCCTCCACTTT. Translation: CASSYTTVEPLHF.

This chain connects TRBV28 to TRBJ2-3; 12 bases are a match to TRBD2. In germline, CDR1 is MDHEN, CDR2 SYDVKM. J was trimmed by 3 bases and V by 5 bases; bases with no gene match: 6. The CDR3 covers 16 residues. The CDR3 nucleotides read TGTGCCAGCAGTCCCCCGACTAGCGGGGGAACAGATACGCAGTATTTT. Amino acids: CASSPPTSGGTDTQYF. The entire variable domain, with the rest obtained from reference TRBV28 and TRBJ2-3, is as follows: DVKVTQSSRYLVKRTGEKVFLECVQDMDHENMFWYRQDPGLGLRLIYFSYDVKMKEKGDIPEGYSVSREKKERFSLILESASTNQTSMYLCASSPPTSGGTDTQYFGPGTRLTVL.

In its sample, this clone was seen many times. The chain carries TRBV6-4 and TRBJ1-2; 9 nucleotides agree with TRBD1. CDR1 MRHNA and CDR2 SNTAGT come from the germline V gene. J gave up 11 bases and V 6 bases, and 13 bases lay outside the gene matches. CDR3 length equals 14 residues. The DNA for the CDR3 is TGTGCCAGCAGCGGAGTACAGGGGGCGGAGAGTTACACCTTC. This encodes CASSGVQGAESYTF.

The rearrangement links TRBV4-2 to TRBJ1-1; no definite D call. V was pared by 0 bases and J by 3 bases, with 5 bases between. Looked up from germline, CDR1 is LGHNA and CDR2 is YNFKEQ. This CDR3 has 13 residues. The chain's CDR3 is CASSQERDTEAFF. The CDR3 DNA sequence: TGTGCCAGCAGCCAAGAGCGTGACACTGAAGCTTTCTTT.

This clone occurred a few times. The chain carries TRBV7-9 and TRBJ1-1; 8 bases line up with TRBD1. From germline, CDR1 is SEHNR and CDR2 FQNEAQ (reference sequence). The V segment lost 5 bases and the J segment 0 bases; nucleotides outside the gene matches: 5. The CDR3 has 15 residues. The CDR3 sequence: CASSVPDRVNTEAFF. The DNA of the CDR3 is TGTGCCAGCAGCGTTCCGGACAGGGTGAACACTGAAGCTTTCTTT.

The CDR3 region is CASSSHARGRFRETQYF. CDR3 nucleotide sequence: TGTGCCAGCAGCTCCCACGCCCGGGGAAGGTTTCGAGAGACCCAGTACTTC. V usage is TRBV5-6 and J usage is TRBJ2-5; D may be TRBD2 (5 bases). Germline CDR1 and CDR2: SGHDT and YYEEEE. CDR3 length: 17 residues. Trimming stripped 3 bases from V and 4 bases from J, with 22 bases between.

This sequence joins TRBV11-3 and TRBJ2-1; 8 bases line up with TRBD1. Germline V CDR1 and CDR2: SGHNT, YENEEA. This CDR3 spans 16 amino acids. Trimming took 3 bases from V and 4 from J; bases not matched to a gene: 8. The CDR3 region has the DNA TGTGCCAGCAGCTTCGTTGACAGGGGAATATACAATGAGCAGTTCTTC. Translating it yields CASSFVDRGIYNEQFF.

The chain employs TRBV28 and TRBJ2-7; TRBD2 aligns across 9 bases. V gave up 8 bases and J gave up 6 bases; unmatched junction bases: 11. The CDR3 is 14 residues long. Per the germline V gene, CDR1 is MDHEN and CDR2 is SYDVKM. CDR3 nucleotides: TGTGCCAGCCGTCTTGATCCAGCGGGGGGCGAGCAGTACTTC. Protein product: CASRLDPAGGEQYF. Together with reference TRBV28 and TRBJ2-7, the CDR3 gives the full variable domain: DVKVTQSSRYLVKRTGEKVFLECVQDMDHENMFWYRQDPGLGLRLIYFSYDVKMKEKGDIPEGYSVSREKKERFSLILESASTNQTSMYLCASRLDPAGGEQYFGPGTRLTVT.

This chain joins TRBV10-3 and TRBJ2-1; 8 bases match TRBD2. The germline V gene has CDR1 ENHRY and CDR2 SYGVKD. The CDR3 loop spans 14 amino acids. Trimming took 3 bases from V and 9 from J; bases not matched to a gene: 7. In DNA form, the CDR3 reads TGTGCCATCAGTGAAGTTCCCAGCGGGGGTGAGCAGTTCTTC. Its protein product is CAISEVPSGGEQFF.

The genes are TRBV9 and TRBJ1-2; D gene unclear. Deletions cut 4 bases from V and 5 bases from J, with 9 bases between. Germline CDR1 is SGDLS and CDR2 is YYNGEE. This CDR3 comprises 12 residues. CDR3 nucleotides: TGTGCCAGCAGCTCTAAAGTTTATGGCTACACCTTC. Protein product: CASSSKVYGYTF.

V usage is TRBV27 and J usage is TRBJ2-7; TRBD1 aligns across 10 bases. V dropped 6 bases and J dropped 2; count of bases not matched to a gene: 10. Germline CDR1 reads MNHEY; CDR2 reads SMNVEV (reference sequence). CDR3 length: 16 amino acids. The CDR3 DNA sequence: TGTGCCAGCAGACTTTCCCCGGGACAGGGGCCCTACGAGCAGTACTTC. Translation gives CASRLSPGQGPYEQYF.

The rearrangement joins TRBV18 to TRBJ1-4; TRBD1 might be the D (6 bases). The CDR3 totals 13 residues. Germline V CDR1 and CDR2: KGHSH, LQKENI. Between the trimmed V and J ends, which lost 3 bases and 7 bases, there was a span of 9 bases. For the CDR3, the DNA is TGTGCCAGCTCACCCGGACAGACTGAAAAACTGTTTTTT. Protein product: CASSPGQTEKLFF.

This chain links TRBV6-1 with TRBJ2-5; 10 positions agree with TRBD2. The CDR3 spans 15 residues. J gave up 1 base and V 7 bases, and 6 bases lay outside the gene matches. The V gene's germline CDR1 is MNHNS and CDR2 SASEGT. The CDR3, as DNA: TGTGCCAGCACGATTCTAGCGGGGGCCCAAGAGACCCAGTACTTC. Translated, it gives CASTILAGAQETQYF.

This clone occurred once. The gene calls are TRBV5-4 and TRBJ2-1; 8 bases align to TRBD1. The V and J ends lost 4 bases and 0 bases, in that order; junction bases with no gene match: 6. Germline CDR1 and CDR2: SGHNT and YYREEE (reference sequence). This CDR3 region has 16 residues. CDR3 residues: CASSPDRASSYNEQFF. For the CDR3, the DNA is TGTGCCAGCAGCCCGGACAGGGCCAGCTCCTACAATGAGCAGTTCTTC.